The rows below give T cell receptor beta chains drawn from one sample of a study of shared clonotypes between healthy human individuals. Profiled with immunoSEQ multiplex PCR; TCRdb holds only in-frame clones, not every one. The repertoire holds a few million clones, with more than 85% as singletons. Source material: naive CD4+ T cells from PBMCs. The receptors were gathered from a young man in good health. Some clones in this sample may be carry-over from other donors' samples. Each CDR3 is given with its conserved first and last residue. D genes are given only for firm matches. Clone size, where shown, is once, few, many, or a class for clones that have expanded.

CDR3	DNA	J	V	size	D
CAITMGIWETQYF	TGTGCCATCACCATGGGGATATGGGAGACCCAGTACTTC	TRBJ2-5	TRBV2	-	-
CASTRQGGYSPLHF	TGTGCCAGCACCCGACAGGGAGGATATTCACCCCTCCACTTT	TRBJ1-6	TRBV28	-	TRBD1
CASSLRAPSGLSTDTQYF	TGTGCCAGCAGCTTAAGGGCTCCTAGCGGCCTTAGCACAGATACGCAGTATTTT	TRBJ2-3	TRBV7-8	-	TRBD2
CASLSRAGSSYNEQFF	TGTGCCAGCCTCTCGCGGGCGGGGAGCTCCTACAATGAGCAGTTCTTC	TRBJ2-1	TRBV28	-	-
CASSWGHGRRGTGELFF	TGTGCCAGCAGCTGGGGTCACGGGAGAAGGGGCACCGGGGAGCTGTTTTTT	TRBJ2-2	TRBV5-4	-	-
CASSIIGAENTEAFF	TGTGCCAGTAGTATTATCGGGGCCGAGAACACTGAAGCTTTCTTT	TRBJ1-1	TRBV19	-	-
CASSLGSVSQETQYF	TGTGCCAGCAGCTTAGGTTCTGTGAGCCAAGAGACCCAGTACTTC	TRBJ2-5	TRBV7-2	-	-
CASSMTADQPQHF	TGTGCCAGCAGCATGACCGCCGATCAGCCCCAGCATTTT	TRBJ1-5	TRBV7-2	-	-
CATSRTRGTGELFF	TGTGCCACCAGCAGAACCAGGGGCACCGGGGAGCTGTTTTTT	TRBJ2-2	TRBV15	-	-
CSVEESLAGDNEQFF	TGCAGCGTTGAAGAAAGTCTAGCGGGAGACAATGAGCAGTTCTTC	TRBJ2-1	TRBV29-1	-	TRBD2
CASKSFTQPNQPQHF	TGTGCCAGCAAGTCATTTACGCAGCCCAATCAGCCCCAGCATTTT	TRBJ1-5	TRBV28	once	-
CASSPGTWGNIQYF	TGTGCCAGCAGTCCCGGGACCTGGGGAAACATTCAGTACTTC	TRBJ2-4	TRBV28	once	-
CASSQPSTVGFGGELFF	TGCGCCAGCAGCCAACCATCGACAGTGGGTTTTGGCGGGGAGCTGTTTTTT	TRBJ2-2	TRBV4-3	-	-
CASSPEGRGGNQPQHF	TGTGCCAGCAGTCCCGAAGGGAGGGGTGGCAATCAGCCCCAGCATTTT	TRBJ1-5	TRBV28	-	-
CATSKTGDTQYF	TGTGCCACCAGCAAGACAGGGGATACGCAGTATTTT	TRBJ2-3	TRBV15	-	TRBD1
CASSFGETQYF	TGCGCCAGCAGCTTCGGGGAGACCCAGTACTTC	TRBJ2-5	TRBV5-1	-	-
CASSVETSYNEQFF	TGTGCCAGCAGCGTAGAGACTTCTTACAATGAGCAGTTCTTC	TRBJ2-1	TRBV9	-	-
CAWASGLALRWVDNEQFF	TGTGCCTGGGCTTCGGGGCTAGCGTTAAGGTGGGTCGATAATGAGCAGTTCTTC	TRBJ2-1	TRBV30	-	-
CAWSYGDRDYGYTF	TGTGCCTGGAGTTATGGGGACAGGGACTATGGCTACACCTTC	TRBJ1-2	TRBV30	-	TRBD1
CASSPGTAYEQYF	TGCGCCAGCAGCCCCGGGACCGCATACGAGCAGTACTTC	TRBJ2-7	TRBV5-1	-	-
CASSVATGSNTGELFF	TGTGCCAGCAGCGTAGCTACGGGTTCGAACACCGGGGAGCTGTTTTTT	TRBJ2-2	TRBV9	-	-
CASSLRQAGANTDTQYF	TGTGCCAGCAGCTTGAGACAAGCGGGAGCCAACACAGATACGCAGTATTTT	TRBJ2-3	TRBV7-2	-	TRBD2
CASSFHRAPSYEQYF	TGTGCCAGCAGTTTTCACAGGGCCCCCTCCTACGAGCAGTACTTC	TRBJ2-7	TRBV28	-	-
CASGETGTGAYEQYF	TGTGCCAGCGGGGAAACCGGGACAGGGGCCTACGAGCAGTACTTC	TRBJ2-7	TRBV2	-	TRBD1
CASSTRTSTYEQYF	TGTGCCAGCAGTACACGGACTAGTACCTACGAGCAGTACTTC	TRBJ2-7	TRBV6-5	-	TRBD2
CASSQDLLAVSGNTIYF	TGCGCCAGCAGCCAAGATTTGTTGGCAGTCTCTGGAAACACCATATATTTT	TRBJ1-3	TRBV4-3	-	-
CASSLGASGGNTIYF	TGTGCCAGCAGCTTAGGGGCCTCGGGGGGAAACACCATATATTTT	TRBJ1-3	TRBV7-2	-	-
CASSLYSNQPQHF	TGCGCCAGCAGTTTATATAGCAATCAGCCCCAGCATTTT	TRBJ1-5	TRBV5-1	-	-
CASRINTGELFF	TGTGCCAGTAGAATAAACACCGGGGAGCTGTTTTTT	TRBJ2-2	TRBV19	few	-
CASSPGAADYGYTF	TGTGCCAGCAGCCCTGGGGCGGCAGACTATGGCTACACCTTC	TRBJ1-2	TRBV7-3	-	-
CASSFSGRAETQYF	TGTGCCAGCAGCTTTTCCGGGAGGGCCGAGACGCAGTATTTT	TRBJ2-3	TRBV7-3	once	TRBD2
CASSPGGAKNIQYF	TGTGCCAGCAGCCCGGGGGGCGCCAAAAACATTCAGTACTTC	TRBJ2-4	TRBV27	-	-
CARSPTEVRQGKRDGYTF	TGTGCCAGAAGCCCCACAGAAGTACGACAGGGGAAGAGGGATGGCTACACCTTC	TRBJ1-2	TRBV5-3	-	TRBD1
CASSLWAAEKLFF	TGTGCCAGCAGCTTGTGGGCGGCGGAAAAACTGTTTTTT	TRBJ1-4	TRBV5-4	-	-
CASSRGEGRGGGYTF	TGTGCCAGCAGCCGGGGGGAGGGCAGGGGCGGTGGCTACACCTTC	TRBJ1-2	TRBV7-6	-	-
CASSSTGGNHEQYF	TGTGCCAGCAGCTCGACAGGGGGCAATCACGAGCAGTACTTC	TRBJ2-7	TRBV5-4	-	TRBD1
CASSPRTANEQFF	TGTGCCAGCTCACCACGAACAGCGAATGAGCAGTTCTTC	TRBJ2-1	TRBV18	-	-
CASSFSVNEQFF	TGTGCCAGCAGCTTTAGTGTCAATGAGCAGTTCTTC	TRBJ2-1	TRBV7-9	-	-
CASSITGARDGEQFF	TGTGCCAGTAGTATCACTGGGGCGCGGGATGGTGAGCAGTTCTTC	TRBJ2-1	TRBV19	-	-
CASSLIGRGYGYTF	TGTGCCAGCAGCTTAATTGGCCGTGGATATGGCTACACCTTC	TRBJ1-2	TRBV5-6	-	-
CASSRLGPYEQYF	TGTGCCAGCAGTCGTTTGGGACCCTACGAGCAGTACTTC	TRBJ2-7	TRBV28	-	-
CASSVGALPQHF	TGTGCCAGCAGTGTAGGGGCGTTGCCCCAGCATTTT	TRBJ1-5	TRBV28	few	-
CASSPIAGSSYNEQFF	TGTGCCAGCTCACCAATCGCGGGGAGCTCCTACAATGAGCAGTTCTTC	TRBJ2-1	TRBV18	-	-
CASSLGVPNEQFF	TGTGCCAGCAGCTTAGGCGTACCCAATGAGCAGTTCTTC	TRBJ2-1	TRBV11-2	-	-
CASSPPWAGELFF	TGTGCCAGCAGCCCCCCGTGGGCCGGGGAGCTGTTTTTT	TRBJ2-2	TRBV11-2	-	-
CASTRGWGNQPQHF	TGTGCCAGTACCAGGGGATGGGGCAATCAGCCCCAGCATTTT	TRBJ1-5	TRBV19	few	-
CASRGQETYEQYF	TGTGCCAGCCGAGGGCAGGAGACCTACGAGCAGTACTTC	TRBJ2-7	TRBV18	-	-
CASSHTGPWSITYGYTF	TGTGCCAGTAGCCATACGGGACCTTGGAGCATTACCTATGGCTACACCTTC	TRBJ1-2	TRBV19	once	-
CASSRPDLAGGPTDTQYF	TGCGCCAGCAGCAGACCGGATCTAGCGGGAGGACCCACAGATACGCAGTATTTT	TRBJ2-3	TRBV5-1	once	TRBD2
CASSLLAGTDTQYF	TGTGCCAGCAGCTTACTAGCGGGCACAGATACGCAGTATTTT	TRBJ2-3	TRBV7-2	-	TRBD2
CASSVAGSSGANVLTF	TGTGCCAGCAGTGTAGCGGGTAGCTCTGGGGCCAACGTCCTGACTTTC	TRBJ2-6	TRBV2	-	TRBD2
CASSPRDLTGEQYF	TGCGCCAGCAGCCCCAGGGACTTGACGGGGGAGCAGTACTTC	TRBJ2-7	TRBV5-1	-	-
CASSFRQGAHEQFF	TGTGCCAGCAGCTTCCGACAGGGGGCACATGAGCAGTTCTTC	TRBJ2-1	TRBV7-2	-	TRBD1